The clone carrying this TCR beta chain was picked up a small number of times. Antigen unknown. This CDR3 contains 15 residues. This sample is drawn from a study of CD8+CD57+ T cells in acquired aplastic anemia. Turning to the study itself: Quantities of DNA derived from sorted CD4+ and CD8+ cells averaged 3.2 ug. CD4+ cell libraries from healthy donors averaged approximately 10 million reads.

Study findings and constraints: Patients and controls shared under 35 CD8+ CDR3 sequences, which appeared highly expressed in patients and within their immunodominant clones.

The TCR beta profiling, which covered VDJ combination and CDR3 sequence, was carried out using genomic DNA as the template. TCRdb passed the reads through MiXCR, listing each CDR3 protein once. The table lists 350,000 to 450,000 distinct CDR3 sequences, 60% to 80% of them singletons. The receptor was isolated from a human donor in good health, serving as a control. Sequencing was done on a sample of sorted CD4+, CD8+, or CD8+CD57+ T cells (not recorded which) from PBMCs. The rearrangement joins TRBV3-2 to TRBJ2-3; the table gives TRBD1 as D, unverified against the DNA. TRBV3-2 is reported as a pseudogene. The CDR3 region has the DNA TGTGCCAGCAGCCATAAAGGACAGGGAGTATTGGCGCAGTATTTT. This codes for CASSHKGQGVLAQYF.